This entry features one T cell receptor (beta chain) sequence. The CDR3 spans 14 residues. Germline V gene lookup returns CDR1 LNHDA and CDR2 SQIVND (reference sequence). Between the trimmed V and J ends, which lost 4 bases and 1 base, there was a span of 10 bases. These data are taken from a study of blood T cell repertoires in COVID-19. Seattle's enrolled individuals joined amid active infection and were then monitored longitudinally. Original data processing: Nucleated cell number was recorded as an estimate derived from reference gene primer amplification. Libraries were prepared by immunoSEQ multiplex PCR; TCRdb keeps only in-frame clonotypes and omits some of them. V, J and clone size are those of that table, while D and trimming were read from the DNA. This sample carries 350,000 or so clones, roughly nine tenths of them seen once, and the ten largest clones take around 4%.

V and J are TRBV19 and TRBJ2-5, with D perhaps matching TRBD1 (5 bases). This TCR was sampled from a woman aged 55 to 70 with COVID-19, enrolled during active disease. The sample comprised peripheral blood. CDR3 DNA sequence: TGTGCCAGTAGTACCGGACATTTCCAAGAGACCCAGTACTTC. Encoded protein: CASSTGHFQETQYF.